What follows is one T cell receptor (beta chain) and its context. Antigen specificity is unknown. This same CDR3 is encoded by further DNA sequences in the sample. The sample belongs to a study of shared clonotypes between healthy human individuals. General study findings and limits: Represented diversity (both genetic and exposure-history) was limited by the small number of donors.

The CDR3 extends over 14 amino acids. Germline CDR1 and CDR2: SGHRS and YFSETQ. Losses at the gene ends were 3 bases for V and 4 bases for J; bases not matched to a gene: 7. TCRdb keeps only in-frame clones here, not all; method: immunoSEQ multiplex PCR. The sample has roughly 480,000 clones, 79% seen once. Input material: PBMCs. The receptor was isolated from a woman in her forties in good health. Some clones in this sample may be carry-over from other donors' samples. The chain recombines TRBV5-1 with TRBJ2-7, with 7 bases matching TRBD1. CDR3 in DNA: TGCGCCAGCAGCTCCACGGGACAGACATACGAGCAGTACTTC. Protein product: CASSSTGQTYEQYF.